These 9 T cell receptor beta chains share one sample of origin, sequenced in a study of cytomegalovirus exposure and HLA in healthy donors. PCR primers comprised 60 Vbeta and 13 Jbeta primers. The protocol was immunoSEQ multiplex PCR, while the TCRdb copy is restricted to in-frame clones and leaves out a portion. The repertoire holds approximately 90,000 clones, with 76% as singletons. Input material: PBMCs. These receptors all stem from a male donor in good health and CMV-seronegative.

The V and J genes are TRBV4-1 and TRBJ1-2, with D possibly being TRBD1 (5 bases). The length of the CDR3 is 13 residues. Germline V gene sequence: CDR1 MGHRA, CDR2 YSYEKL. Trimming left V 0 bases short and J 8 bases short, with 10 bases between. CDR3 DNA sequence: TGCGCCAGCAGCCAAGATCGGGGGGAGGGCTACACCTTC. It specifies CASSQDRGEGYTF.

This chain joins TRBV6-4 and TRBJ2-3, with 13 positions matching TRBD2. V trimming: 4 bases; J trimming: 3 bases; junction bases outside the gene matches: 4. This CDR3 has 16 amino acids. Germline values: CDR1 MRHNA, CDR2 SNTAGT. CDR3 residues: CASSGLAGGVTDTQYF. CDR3 DNA: TGTGCCAGCAGTGGACTAGCGGGAGGAGTGACAGATACGCAGTATTTT.

This clone was observed once. CDR3 region: CATSTSLGLSSSGANVLTF. The CDR3 DNA follows: TGTGCCACCAGCACCTCATTGGGACTATCGAGCTCTGGGGCCAACGTCCTGACTTTC. J is TRBJ2-6 and V is TRBV15, with 7 nucleotides matching TRBD2. The CDR3 spans 19 residues. Germline V gives CDR1 LNHNV, CDR2 YYDKDF (reference sequence). Losses at the gene ends were 4 bases for V and 0 bases for J; bases not matched to a gene: 12.

The chain joins TRBV10-3 to TRBJ1-1; weak D call: TRBD1 (5 bases). CDR3 size: 14 residues. V dropped 5 bases and J dropped 4 bases, with 14 bases sitting between them. CDR1 is ENHRY, CDR2 SYGVKD, per germline. CDR3 sequence reads: CAISKMGQGTEAFF. CDR3 nucleotide sequence: TGTGCCATCAGTAAGATGGGCCAGGGCACTGAAGCTTTCTTT.

With respect to this clone: At one of its ends the junction is not consistent with the germline gene, which may arise from a read error. The V gene is TRBV30, the J gene TRBJ2-6; TRBD1 is a possible D gene (5 bases). Germline V gene lookup returns CDR1 GTSNPN and CDR2 SVGIG (reference sequence). The CDR3 has 16 amino acids. The CDR3 DNA follows: TGTGCCTGGAGTGATCCCCACACCTCTGGGGCCAACGGCCTGACTTTC. Protein: CAWSDPHTSGANGLTF.

This clone was recorded only once. The chain is built from TRBV28 and TRBJ2-1; 8 nucleotides align to TRBD1. Germline CDR1 and CDR2: MDHEN and SYDVKM. The CDR3 has 16 residues. The ends lost 5 bases at V and 4 bases at J; junction bases unmatched: 10. The CDR3: CASSPLDRGRYNEQFF. CDR3 bases: TGTGCCAGCAGTCCGTTAGACAGGGGAAGGTACAATGAGCAGTTCTTC.

V and J are TRBV11-2 and TRBJ2-7; D not certain. Germline CDR1 reads SGHAT; CDR2 reads FQNNGV. This CDR3 has 13 amino acids. Trimming pared 2 bases from V and 3 bases from J, leaving 8 bases between. DNA for the CDR3: TGTGCCAGCAGCTTATGGGCAGGCTACGAGCAGTACTTC. Protein sequence: CASSLWAGYEQYF.

In DNA form, the CDR3 reads TGTGCCATCAGTGCCAGGGCACAGGGCGTTATGAACACTGAAGCTTTCTTT. Residues: CAISARAQGVMNTEAFF. The rearrangement uses TRBV10-3 and TRBJ1-1; D may be TRBD1 (6 bases). Germline CDR1 ENHRY, CDR2 SYGVKD. CDR3 size: 17 residues. Trimming removed 4 bases at V and 0 bases at J, with 18 bases between.

J is TRBJ1-1 and V is TRBV11-2; 7 positions agree with TRBD1. The CDR3 consists of 13 residues. Germline V gene data show CDR1 as SGHAT and CDR2 as FQNNGV. Trimming at V came to 6 bases and at J to 7 bases, leaving 8 bases not matched to a gene. CDR3 sequence: CASRPGTESEAFF. In nucleotides, the CDR3 is TGTGCCAGCAGGCCCGGGACAGAGAGTGAAGCTTTCTTT.